These 7 T cell receptor beta chains were all obtained from the same sample, sequenced in a study of cytomegalovirus exposure and HLA in healthy donors (dated by TCRdb to about 2017). Libraries were built with the immunoSEQ multiplex PCR assay. A mixture of 60 forward primers for TCR Vbeta segments and 13 reverse primers for TCR Jbeta segments was used in the multiplex PCR. The table comes from immuneACCESS by way of TCRdb, which keeps in-frame sequences with V and J called. Part of the clones is missing from these tables; in studies checked, under half for an unresolved V gene and the rest for unknown reasons. A total of 85,000 to 100,000 clones appear in this sample, around 64% of them only once. The top ten clones comprise roughly 3.2% of the sample. Sequencing was performed on PBMCs. All receptors derive from a man between 60 and 75 years old in good health and CMV-seronegative.

A single count supports this clone. The CDR3 loop reads CASSPDSQGTQYF. The DNA for the CDR3 is TGTGCCAGCAGCCCAGATTCACAGGGGACCCAGTACTTC. V gene TRBV6-5 combines with J gene TRBJ2-5, with D possibly being TRBD1 (6 bases). Trimming stripped 6 bases from V and 7 bases from J, with 15 bases between. Germline V lookup: CDR1 MNHEY, CDR2 SVGAGI. This CDR3 has 13 residues.

This clone has only one observation. The chain is built from TRBV2 and TRBJ1-4, with a weak D call TRBD1 (6 bases). The CDR3 totals 15 residues. Per the germline V gene, CDR1 is SNHLY and CDR2 is FYNNEI. V gave up 11 bases and J gave up 4 bases, with 20 bases separating them. The CDR3 sequence: CAGTTPGQLNEKLFF. CDR3 sequence (DNA): TGTGCCGGTACTACGCCGGGACAACTTAATGAAAAACTGTTTTTT. Variable domain in full (rest from reference TRBV2 and TRBJ1-4): EPEVTQTPSHQVTQMGQEVILRCVPISNHLYFYWYRQILGQKVEFLVSFYNNEISEKSEIFDDQFSVERPDGSNFTLKIRSTKLEDSAMYFCAGTTPGQLNEKLFFGSGTQLSVL.

This chain uses TRBV14 with TRBJ2-1, with 12 bases fitting TRBD2. V gave up 3 bases and J gave up 8 bases; unmatched junction bases: 8. This CDR3 contains 16 residues. Germline assignment: CDR1 SGHDN and CDR2 FVKESK. The DNA of the CDR3 is TGTGCCAGCAGCCACCGACTAGCGGGAGTAAGCGATGAGCAGTTCTTC. This gives the protein CASSHRLAGVSDEQFF.

This clone was detected a few times. V is TRBV18 and J is TRBJ2-7, with D maybe TRBD2 (5 bases). Between the trimmed V and J ends, which lost 3 bases and 1 base, there was a span of 16 bases. CDR1 and CDR2 (germline): KGHSH, LQKENI. The CDR3 length is 16 residues. The CDR3 DNA reads as TGTGCCAGCTCACCCGGGGTTGCTGGGGTGTCCTACGAGCAGTACTTC. Translated, it gives CASSPGVAGVSYEQYF.

The rearrangement links TRBV10-1 to TRBJ1-3; tentative D call: TRBD1 (6 bases). The CDR3 sequence is 14 residues long. CDR1 WNHNN and CDR2 SYGVQD come from the germline V gene (reference sequence). V lost 3 bases and J 3 bases, leaving 9 bases between the germline ends. Here the CDR3 DNA reads TGCGCCAGCAGTGATTCAGGGGATGGAAACACCATATATTTT. Residues: CASSDSGDGNTIYF.

This chain connects TRBV28 to TRBJ2-3; 8 bases align to TRBD2. Germline V gene sequence: CDR1 MDHEN, CDR2 SYDVKM. There are 16 residues in the CDR3. V shed 8 bases, J shed 0 bases, and the junction held 10 bases outside the gene matches. The DNA for the CDR3 is TGTGCCAGCGATGAGCCTAGCGGGTATAGCACAGATACGCAGTATTTT. It is translated as CASDEPSGYSTDTQYF. The complete variable domain, with remaining parts taken from reference TRBV28 and TRBJ2-3, reads DVKVTQSSRYLVKRTGEKVFLECVQDMDHENMFWYRQDPGLGLRLIYFSYDVKMKEKGDIPEGYSVSREKKERFSLILESASTNQTSMYLCASDEPSGYSTDTQYFGPGTRLTVL.

The chain joins TRBV7-2 to TRBJ1-2, with 8 bases lining up with TRBD1. Looked up from germline, CDR1 is SGHTA and CDR2 is FQGNSA. The CDR3 is 14 residues long. Unmatched junction bases numbered 5, after V lost 5 bases and J lost 3 bases. The CDR3 sequence is CASSPTGAYYGYTF. In DNA, the CDR3 is TGTGCCAGCAGCCCGACAGGGGCCTACTATGGCTACACCTTC.